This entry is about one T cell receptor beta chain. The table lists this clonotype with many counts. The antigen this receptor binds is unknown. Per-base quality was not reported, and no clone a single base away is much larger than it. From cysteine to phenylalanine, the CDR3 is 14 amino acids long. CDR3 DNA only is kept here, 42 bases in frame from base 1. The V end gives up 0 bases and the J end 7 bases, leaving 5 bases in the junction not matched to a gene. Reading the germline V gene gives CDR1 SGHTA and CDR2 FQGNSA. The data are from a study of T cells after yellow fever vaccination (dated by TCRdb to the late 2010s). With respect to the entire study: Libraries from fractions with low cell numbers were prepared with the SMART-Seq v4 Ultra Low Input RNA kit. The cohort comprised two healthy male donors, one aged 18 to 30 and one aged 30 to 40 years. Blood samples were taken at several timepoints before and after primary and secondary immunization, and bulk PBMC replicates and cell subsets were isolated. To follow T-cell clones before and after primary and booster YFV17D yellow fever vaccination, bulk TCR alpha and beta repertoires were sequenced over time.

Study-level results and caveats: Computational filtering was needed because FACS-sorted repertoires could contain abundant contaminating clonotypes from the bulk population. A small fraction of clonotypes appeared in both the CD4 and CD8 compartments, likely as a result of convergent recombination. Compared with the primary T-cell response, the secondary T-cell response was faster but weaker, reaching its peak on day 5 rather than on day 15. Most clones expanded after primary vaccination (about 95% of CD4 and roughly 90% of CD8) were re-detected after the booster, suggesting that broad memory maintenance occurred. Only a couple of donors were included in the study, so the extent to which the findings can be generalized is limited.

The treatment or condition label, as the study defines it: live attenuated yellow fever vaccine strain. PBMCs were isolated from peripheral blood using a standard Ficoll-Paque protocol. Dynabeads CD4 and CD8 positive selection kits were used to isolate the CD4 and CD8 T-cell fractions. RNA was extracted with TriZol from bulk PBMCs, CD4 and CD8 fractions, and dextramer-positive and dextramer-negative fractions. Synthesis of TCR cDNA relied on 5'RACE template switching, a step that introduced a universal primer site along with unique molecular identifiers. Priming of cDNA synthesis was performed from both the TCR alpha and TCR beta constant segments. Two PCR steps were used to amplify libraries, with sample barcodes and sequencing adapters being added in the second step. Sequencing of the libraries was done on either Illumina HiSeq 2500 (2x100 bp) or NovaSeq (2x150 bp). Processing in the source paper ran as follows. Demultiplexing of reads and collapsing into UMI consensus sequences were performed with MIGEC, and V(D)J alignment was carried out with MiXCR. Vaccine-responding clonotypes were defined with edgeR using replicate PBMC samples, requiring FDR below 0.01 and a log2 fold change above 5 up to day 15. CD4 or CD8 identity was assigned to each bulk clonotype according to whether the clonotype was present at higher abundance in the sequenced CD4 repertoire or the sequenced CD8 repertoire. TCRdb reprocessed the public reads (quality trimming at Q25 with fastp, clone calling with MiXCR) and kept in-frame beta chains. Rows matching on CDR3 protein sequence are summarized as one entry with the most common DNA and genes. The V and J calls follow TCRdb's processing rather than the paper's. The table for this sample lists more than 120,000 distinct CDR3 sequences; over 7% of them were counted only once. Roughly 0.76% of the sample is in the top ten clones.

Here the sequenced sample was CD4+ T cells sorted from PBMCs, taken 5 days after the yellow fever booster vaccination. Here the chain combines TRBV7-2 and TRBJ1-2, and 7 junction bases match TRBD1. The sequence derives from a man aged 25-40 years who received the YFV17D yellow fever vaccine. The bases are TGTGCCAGCAGCTTAGCAGGGGGCGCAGGTGGCTACACCTTC. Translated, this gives CASSLAGGAGGYTF.